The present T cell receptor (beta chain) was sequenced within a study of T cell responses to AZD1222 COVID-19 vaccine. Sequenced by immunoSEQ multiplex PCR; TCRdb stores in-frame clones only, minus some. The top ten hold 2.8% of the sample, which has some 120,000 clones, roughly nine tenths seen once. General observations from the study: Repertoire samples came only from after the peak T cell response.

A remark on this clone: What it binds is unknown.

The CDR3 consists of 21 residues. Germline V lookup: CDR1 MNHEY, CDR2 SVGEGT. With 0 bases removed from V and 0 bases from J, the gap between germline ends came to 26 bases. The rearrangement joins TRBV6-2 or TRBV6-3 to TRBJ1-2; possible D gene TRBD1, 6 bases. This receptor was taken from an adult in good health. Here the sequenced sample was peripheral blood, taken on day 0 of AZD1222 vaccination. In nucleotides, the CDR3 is TGTGCCAGCAGTTACTCGAGCCCATTTATCAGGGGCGAAGAAACTAACTATGGCTACACCTTC. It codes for CASSYSSPFIRGEETNYGYTF.